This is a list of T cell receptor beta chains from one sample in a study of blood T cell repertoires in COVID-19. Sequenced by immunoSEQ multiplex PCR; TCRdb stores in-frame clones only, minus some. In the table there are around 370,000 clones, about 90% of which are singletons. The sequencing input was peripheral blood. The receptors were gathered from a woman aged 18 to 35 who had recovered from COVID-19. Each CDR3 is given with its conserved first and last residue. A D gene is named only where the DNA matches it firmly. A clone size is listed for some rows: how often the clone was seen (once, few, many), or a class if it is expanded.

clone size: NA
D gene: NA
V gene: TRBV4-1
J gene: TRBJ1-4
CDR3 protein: CASSQEWGQDEEKLFF
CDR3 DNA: TGCGCCAGCAGCCAAGAGTGGGGGCAGGACGAGGAAAAACTGTTTTTT

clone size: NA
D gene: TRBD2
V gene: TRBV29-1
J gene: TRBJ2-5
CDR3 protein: CSVEGIGGETQYF
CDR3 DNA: TGCAGCGTTGAAGGTATCGGGGGGGAGACCCAGTACTTC

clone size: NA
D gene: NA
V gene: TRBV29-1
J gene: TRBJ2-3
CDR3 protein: CSVEGGLGTDTQYF
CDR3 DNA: TGCAGCGTTGAGGGGGGGCTCGGCACAGATACGCAGTATTTT

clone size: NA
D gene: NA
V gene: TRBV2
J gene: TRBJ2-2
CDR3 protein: CASKGQGETGELFF
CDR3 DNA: TGTGCCAGCAAGGGTCAGGGTGAGACCGGGGAGCTGTTTTTT

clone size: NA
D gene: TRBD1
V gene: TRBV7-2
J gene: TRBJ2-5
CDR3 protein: CASSSGQPVETQYF
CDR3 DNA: TGTGCCAGCAGCTCGGGACAGCCAGTGGAGACCCAGTACTTC

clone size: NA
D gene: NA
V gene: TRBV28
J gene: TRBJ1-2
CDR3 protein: CASSPGEVNYGYTF
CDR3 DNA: TGTGCCAGCAGTCCCGGCGAGGTTAACTATGGCTACACCTTC

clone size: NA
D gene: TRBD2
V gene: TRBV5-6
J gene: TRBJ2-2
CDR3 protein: CASRIAGVGGELFF
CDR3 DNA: TGTGCCAGCAGAATAGCGGGAGTTGGCGGGGAGCTGTTTTTT

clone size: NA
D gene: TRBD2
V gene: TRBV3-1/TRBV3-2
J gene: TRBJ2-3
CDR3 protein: CASSQGTSGRGGTQYF
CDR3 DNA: TGTGCCAGCAGCCAAGGGACTAGCGGGAGAGGGGGCACGCAGTATTTT

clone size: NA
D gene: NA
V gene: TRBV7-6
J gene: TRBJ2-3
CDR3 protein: CASSLAGGSTDTQYF
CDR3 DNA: TGTGCCAGCAGCTTAGCCGGCGGTAGCACAGATACGCAGTATTTT

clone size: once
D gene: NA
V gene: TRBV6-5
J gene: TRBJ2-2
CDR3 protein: CASSRQQGSTGELFF
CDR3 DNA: TGTGCCAGCAGTCGCCAACAGGGCTCAACCGGGGAGCTGTTTTTT